A single T cell receptor (beta chain) is shown here with its context. Its binding antigen is unknown. One base away there is no much larger clone; base qualities are not given. For sequencing of the TCRbeta CDR3 region, genomic DNA was extracted from the sorted cells. The immunoSEQ Assay was used for sequencing of TCRbeta CDR3 regions. This immuneACCESS table, as held by TCRdb, lists in-frame sequences with V and J called but not all clones. Of the missing ones, under half trace to an unresolved V gene in checked studies; the others have no known cause. A total of about 71,000 clones appear in this sample, approximately 94% of them only once. The ten largest clones add up to 15% to 17% of the sample. The sample comes from a study of OX40 agonist ivuxolimab in advanced cancers. Notes on the research overall: Ivuxolimab, which targeted the costimulatory receptor OX40 (CD134), was an agonistic, fully human IgG2 monoclonal antibody. Intravenous ivuxolimab was administered to patients every 2 weeks at six dose levels: 0.01, 0.1, 0.3, 1.5, 3 and 10 mg/kg. Of the 50 or so patients in dose escalation, some 19 had hepatocellular carcinoma, some 15 had melanoma, 9 had renal cell carcinoma and 9 had head and neck cancer. In the dose-escalation cohort, around four fifths of patients were male, and the mean age was around 60 years with a range of roughly 23 to 79. Patients were allowed to have had prior anti-PD-1, anti-PD-L1 or anti-CTLA-4 therapy, and around 43% of the dose-escalation patients had been treated with checkpoint inhibitors. Three dose-escalation patients achieved partial responses, one with hepatocellular carcinoma and two with cutaneous melanoma. Peripheral TCRbeta sequencing aimed to test whether ivuxolimab altered TCR sequence diversity and caused clonal T-cell expansion. The paper reports the monotherapy dose-escalation portion (N ≈ 52 patients) of the phase I ivuxolimab trial.

The trial excluded patients who had a history of autoimmune disease or were on systemic immunosuppression. Peripheral blood for TCR sequencing was collected from all dose cohorts at baseline, on cycle 4 day 1, and on cycle 7 day 1. The samples were taken from a phase I, first-in-human, multicenter, open-label dose-escalation trial of ivuxolimab. Adults with locally advanced or metastatic melanoma, renal cell, hepatocellular, or head and neck squamous cell carcinoma were enrolled in the trial. CD4+ and CD8+ T cells were sorted separately from peripheral blood before TCR sequencing. Beyond this particular receptor, the publication reports: Low levels of normalized T-cell clonal expansion were also seen in some patients who did not respond. In the 0.1-3.0 mg/kg groups, partial responders were among the patients with the lowest normalized peripheral clonal expansion, particularly in CD8+ T cells. After ivuxolimab, more expanded clones were found on average in CD8+ T cells than in CD4+ T cells. Antigen specificity was not determined for the clonally expanded peripheral T cells. At doses of 0.1 to 3.0 mg/kg, clonal expansion of both CD4+ and CD8+ blood T cells was observed from baseline to week 6.

From its cysteine to its phenylalanine, the CDR3 spans 15 amino acids. Of all the DNA, just the CDR3 is kept, 45 bases in frame from base 1. CDR1 and CDR2, looked up from the germline V gene, are SGHTA and FQGNSA. The V end loses 3 bases and the J end loses 8 bases, and a stretch of 16 bases separates them. This clonotype was obtained from an adult with an advanced solid tumor such as melanoma, head and neck, liver or kidney cancer. The material was CD4+ or CD8+ T cells sorted from blood, obtained in a trial of the OX40 agonist ivuxolimab. The rearrangement combines TRBV7-2 with TRBJ1-4; the D gene assignment is ambiguous. The CDR3 protein: CASSLILREGEKLFF. The DNA sequence is TGTGCCAGCAGCTTGATACTGAGAGAAGGGGAAAAACTGTTTTTT.